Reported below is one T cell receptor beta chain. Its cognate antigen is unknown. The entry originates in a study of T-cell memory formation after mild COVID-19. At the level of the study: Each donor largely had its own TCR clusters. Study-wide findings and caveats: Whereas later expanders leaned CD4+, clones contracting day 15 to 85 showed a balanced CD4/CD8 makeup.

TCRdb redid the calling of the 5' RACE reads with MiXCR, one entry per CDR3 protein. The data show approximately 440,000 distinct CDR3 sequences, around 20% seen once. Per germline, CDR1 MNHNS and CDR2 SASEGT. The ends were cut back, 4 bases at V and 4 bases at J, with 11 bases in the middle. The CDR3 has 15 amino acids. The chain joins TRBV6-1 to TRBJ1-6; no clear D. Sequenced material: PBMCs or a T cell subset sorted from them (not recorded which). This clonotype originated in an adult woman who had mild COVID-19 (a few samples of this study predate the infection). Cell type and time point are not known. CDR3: CASSVGAQYNSPLHF. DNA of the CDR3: TGTGCCAGCAGTGTTGGAGCTCAGTATAATTCACCCCTCCACTTT.